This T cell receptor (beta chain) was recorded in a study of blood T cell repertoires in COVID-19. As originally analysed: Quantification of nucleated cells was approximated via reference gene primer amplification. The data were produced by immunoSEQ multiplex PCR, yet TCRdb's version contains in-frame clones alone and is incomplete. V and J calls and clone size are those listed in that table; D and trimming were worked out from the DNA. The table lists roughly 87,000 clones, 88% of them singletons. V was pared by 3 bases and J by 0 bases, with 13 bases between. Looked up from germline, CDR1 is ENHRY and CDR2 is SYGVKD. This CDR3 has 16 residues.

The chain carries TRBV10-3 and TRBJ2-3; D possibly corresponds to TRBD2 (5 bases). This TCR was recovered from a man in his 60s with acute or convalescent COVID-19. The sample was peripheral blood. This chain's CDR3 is CAISDPGNPSTDTQYF. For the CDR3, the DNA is TGTGCCATCAGTGACCCCGGGAACCCCAGCACAGATACGCAGTATTTT.